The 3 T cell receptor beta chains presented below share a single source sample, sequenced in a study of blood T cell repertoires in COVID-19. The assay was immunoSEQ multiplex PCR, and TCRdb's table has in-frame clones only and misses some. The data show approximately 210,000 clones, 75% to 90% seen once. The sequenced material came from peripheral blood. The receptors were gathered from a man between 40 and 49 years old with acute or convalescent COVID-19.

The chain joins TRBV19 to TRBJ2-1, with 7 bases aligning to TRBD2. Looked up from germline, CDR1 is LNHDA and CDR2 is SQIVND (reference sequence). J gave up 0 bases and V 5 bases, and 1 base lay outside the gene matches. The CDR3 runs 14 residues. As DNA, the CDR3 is TGTGCCAGTAGTCGCGGGGGCTCCTACAATGAGCAGTTCTTC. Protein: CASSRGGSYNEQFF.

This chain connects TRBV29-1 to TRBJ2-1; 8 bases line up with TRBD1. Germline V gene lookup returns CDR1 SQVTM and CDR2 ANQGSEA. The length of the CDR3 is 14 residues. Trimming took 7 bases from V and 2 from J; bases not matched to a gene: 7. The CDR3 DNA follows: TGCAGCGCACTCCCGGACAGGGCCTACAATGAGCAGTTCTTC. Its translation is CSALPDRAYNEQFF.

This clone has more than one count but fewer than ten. The CDR3 reads CASRQGNNSPLHF. The CDR3 DNA follows: TGTGCCAGCAGACAGGGTAATAATTCACCCCTCCACTTT. The rearrangement links TRBV16 to TRBJ1-6, with D perhaps matching TRBD1 (6 bases). CDR1 is KGHSY, CDR2 FQNENV, per germline. The CDR3 is 13 amino acids. V was cut by 6 bases and J by 5 bases, with 8 bases left in between. Full variable domain (missing parts from reference TRBV16 and TRBJ1-6): GEEVAQTPKHLVRGEGQKAKLYCAPIKGHSYVFWYQQVLKNEFKFLISFQNENVFDETGMPKERFSAKCLPNSPCSLEIQATKLEDSAVYFCASRQGNNSPLHFGNGTRLTVT.